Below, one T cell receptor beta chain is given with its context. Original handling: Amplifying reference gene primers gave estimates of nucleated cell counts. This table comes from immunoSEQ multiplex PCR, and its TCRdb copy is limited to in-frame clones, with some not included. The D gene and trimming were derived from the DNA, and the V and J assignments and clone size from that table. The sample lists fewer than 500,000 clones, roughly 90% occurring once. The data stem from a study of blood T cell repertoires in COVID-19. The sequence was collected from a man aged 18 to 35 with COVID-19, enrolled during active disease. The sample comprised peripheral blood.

CDR3 residues: CATSSALAGGVEQFF. The CDR3 DNA is TGTGCCACCAGTTCGGCCCTAGCGGGAGGTGTTGAGCAGTTCTTC. The chain combines TRBV24-1 with TRBJ2-1; 11 bases fit TRBD2. Trimming at V came to 6 bases and at J to 9 bases, leaving 9 bases not matched to a gene. Germline lookup yields CDR1 KGHDR and CDR2 SFDVKD. CDR3 size: 15 residues.